These 13 T cell receptor beta chains came from one sample sequenced in a study of early T cells in non-severe SARS-CoV-2 infection (dated by TCRdb to the early 2020s). The library was produced with 5' RACE. Instrument used: NextSeq 500. The public reads were quality trimmed at Q25 with fastp and then assembled into clones with MiXCR by TCRdb, keeping productive beta chains. Each record represents a unique CDR3 protein, reported with the most common genes and DNA among its rows. Present in this sample are 20,000 to 25,000 distinct CDR3 sequences, approximately 4.4% of which were seen just once. The ten largest clones capture 6.6% of the sample. Sequencing input: whole blood. These receptor sequences come from an adult who was a healthcare worker with PCR-confirmed SARS-CoV-2 infection or an uninfected control (not recorded which).

This clonotype was seen repeatedly, ten times or more. V usage is TRBV9 and J usage is TRBJ2-1; perhaps D is TRBD1 or TRBD2 (6 bases each). V was pared by 4 bases and J by 6 bases, with 11 bases between. The CDR3 is made up of 13 amino acids. The germline gives CDR1 SGDLS, CDR2 YYNGEE. For the CDR3, the DNA is TGTGCCAGCAGCTCCGGGGGCTTCAATGAGCAGTTCTTC. It yields the protein CASSSGGFNEQFF. Supplemented by reference TRBV9 and TRBJ2-1, the full variable domain reads DSGVTQTPKHLITATGQRVTLRCSPRSGDLSVYWYQQSLDQGLQFLIQYYNGEERAKGNILERFSAQQFPDLHSELNLSSLELGDSALYFCASSSGGFNEQFFGPGTRLTVL.

This clonotype was detected ten times or more. The chain uses TRBV7-9 and TRBJ1-6, with 7 bases lining up with TRBD1. The J segment lost 7 bases and the V segment lost 5 bases, leaving 8 bases of the junction unmatched. The CDR3 is 15 amino acids. Germline V gives CDR1 SEHNR, CDR2 FQNEAQ (reference sequence). CDR3 loop: CASSPPGTANSPLHF. CDR3 nucleotides: TGTGCCAGCAGCCCACCCGGGACAGCAAATTCACCCCTCCACTTT.

This clonotype has only a few counts. V and J are TRBV29-1 and TRBJ2-6, with 7 bases that match TRBD2. The CDR3 length is 14 residues. The ends lost 7 bases at V and 4 bases at J; junction bases unmatched: 7. The V gene's germline CDR1 is SQVTM and CDR2 ANQGSEA. The DNA of the CDR3 is TGCAGCGCCCTACTAGCGTACGGGGCCAACGTCCTGACTTTC. Its protein product is CSALLAYGANVLTF.

This clonotype was seen many times. The CDR3: CASSVAAVSYEQYF. DNA of the CDR3: TGTGCCAGCAGCGTAGCTGCAGTTTCCTACGAGCAGTACTTC. The V and J genes are TRBV9 and TRBJ2-7, with D hard to call. Trimming removed 0 bases from V and 1 base from J, with 8 bases in between. This CDR3 has 14 residues. Germline CDR1 and CDR2: SGDLS and YYNGEE. The variable domain in full, completed from reference TRBV9 and TRBJ2-7, reads DSGVTQTPKHLITATGQRVTLRCSPRSGDLSVYWYQQSLDQGLQFLIQYYNGEERAKGNILERFSAQQFPDLHSELNLSSLELGDSALYFCASSVAAVSYEQYFGPGTRLTVT.

This clonotype was seen repeatedly, ten times or more. The chain combines TRBV5-4 with TRBJ1-2, with D hard to call. CDR1 and CDR2 from the germline V gene are SGHNT and YYREEE (reference sequence). V lost 0 bases to trimming and J lost 2 bases, with 5 bases between them. The CDR3 contains 13 residues. CDR3 amino acids: CASSLEGNYGYTF. DNA for the CDR3: TGTGCCAGCAGCTTGGAAGGGAACTATGGCTACACCTTC.

This clonotype has a count of ten or more. The V call is TRBV6-5, the J call TRBJ1-4; 7 bases line up with TRBD1. Per the germline V gene, CDR1 is MNHEY and CDR2 is SVGAGI. The CDR3 length is 16 residues. V lost 0 bases, J lost 6 bases, and 7 bases stayed unmatched. The CDR3: CASSYSTRGRHEKLFF. In DNA, the CDR3 is TGTGCCAGCAGTTACTCGACGAGGGGGCGCCATGAAAAACTGTTTTTT.

There are many counts of this clonotype. CDR3 loop: CASSQAVSGKNIQYF. As DNA, the CDR3 is TGTGCCAGCAGCCAAGCCGTTTCGGGGAAAAACATTCAGTACTTC. V is TRBV3-1 and J is TRBJ2-4; TRBD2 might be the D (5 bases). The V end was cut by 1 base, the J end by 4 bases, with 11 bases between. The germline V gene has CDR1 LGHDT and CDR2 YNNKEL (reference sequence). This CDR3 spans 15 amino acids.

There are many counts of this clonotype. This chain uses TRBV6-5 with TRBJ2-7, with D possibly TRBD1 on 6 matching bases. Germline loops: CDR1 MNHEY, CDR2 SVGAGI. V lost 6 bases and J lost 2, with 14 bases in between. This CDR3 spans 14 amino acids. The DNA of the CDR3 is TGTGCCAGCAGGGACAGCCACCCTACCTACGAGCAGTACTTC. This gives the protein CASRDSHPTYEQYF.

This clonotype is labeled as medium-sized (0.01 to 0.1%). The chain links TRBV29-1 to TRBJ1-5, with a weak D call TRBD1 (5 bases). The CDR3 length is 14 residues. From germline, CDR1 is SQVTM and CDR2 ANQGSEA. The V and J ends lost 5 bases and 2 bases respectively, with 13 bases between them. DNA for the CDR3: TGCAGCGTTCAGGGTCAGGGAGGCAATCAGCCCCAGCATTTT. Protein: CSVQGQGGNQPQHF. The whole variable domain, filled in from reference TRBV29-1 and TRBJ1-5, reads SAVISQKPSRDICQRGTSLTIQCQVDSQVTMMFWYRQQPGQSLTLIATANQGSEATYESGFVIDKFPISRPNLTFSTLTVSNMSPEDSSIYLCSVQGQGGNQPQHFGDGTRLSIL.

The rearrangement joins TRBV4-1 to TRBJ2-7; weak D call: TRBD2 (6 bases). The CDR3 is 15 amino acids. Germline lookup yields CDR1 MGHRA and CDR2 YSYEKL. Trimming took 0 bases from V and 2 from J, leaving 11 bases between them. CDR3 amino acids: CASSQDPSVTYEQYF. The CDR3 DNA is TGCGCCAGCAGCCAAGATCCTAGCGTCACCTACGAGCAGTACTTC.

In this sample, this clonotype turned up many times. The V call is TRBV24-1, the J call TRBJ2-1; D remains unclear. Germline V CDR1 and CDR2: KGHDR, SFDVKD. Trimming took off 9 bases at V and 5 bases at J, with 7 bases between the two ends. CDR3 size: 11 residues. The CDR3 spells CATQSNNEQFF. The CDR3 nucleotides read TGTGCCACCCAATCTAACAATGAGCAGTTCTTC.

A few counts support this clonotype. The chain carries TRBV3-1 and TRBJ2-1, with 13 bases fitting TRBD2. V gave up 3 bases and J gave up 6 bases; unmatched junction bases: 5. There are 16 residues in the CDR3. CDR1 LGHDT and CDR2 YNNKEL come from the germline V gene (reference sequence). The CDR3 coding sequence is TGTGCCAGCAGCCAGATCAGGACTAGCGGGGGCAATGAGCAGTTCTTC. Translated: CASSQIRTSGGNEQFF.

This clonotype appeared many times. The genes are TRBV11-2 and TRBJ2-1, with TRBD1 as a possible D gene (5 bases). V gave up 3 bases and J gave up 2 bases, with 8 bases separating them. The CDR3 is made up of 14 amino acids. Germline V lookup: CDR1 SGHAT, CDR2 FQNNGV. In DNA, the CDR3 is TGTGCCAGCAGCTTTTCGGACACCTACAATGAGCAGTTCTTC. Encoded protein: CASSFSDTYNEQFF. Full variable domain (missing parts from reference TRBV11-2 and TRBJ2-1): EAGVAQSPRYKIIEKRQSVAFWCNPISGHATLYWYQQILGQGPKLLIQFQNNGVVDDSQLPKDRFSAERLKGVDSTLKIQPAKLEDSAVYLCASSFSDTYNEQFFGPGTRLTVL.